This TCR beta chain was identified during a study of blood T cell repertoires in COVID-19. Method: immunoSEQ multiplex PCR; TCRdb's copy keeps in-frame clones and lacks some. This table has about 260,000 clones, roughly nine tenths appearing once. This clone has more than one count but fewer than ten. Trimming took 4 bases from V and 4 from J; bases not matched to a gene: 15. Germline V CDR1 and CDR2: SEHNR, FQNEAQ (reference sequence). The CDR3 contains 18 residues. Sequencing was done on a sample of PBMCs or T cells enriched from blood (not recorded which). The receptor comes from a woman between 50 and 59 years old who had recovered from COVID-19. The gene calls are TRBV7-9 and TRBJ1-4, with 7 bases aligning to TRBD1. The CDR3 loop reads CASSSSQTGMTYNEKLFF. CDR3 bases: TGTGCCAGCAGCTCATCCCAGACAGGGATGACTTATAATGAAAAACTGTTTTTT.